This is a list of T cell receptor beta chains from one sample in a study of blood T cell repertoires in COVID-19. This table comes from immunoSEQ multiplex PCR, and its TCRdb copy is limited to in-frame clones, with some not included. The sample lists fewer than 150,000 clones; 84% were seen once. The sample was peripheral blood. All receptors come from a human donor in a cohort sampled during active COVID-19. The CDR3 runs from the conserved cysteine through the conserved F or W. D genes are given only for firm matches. The size entry is marked missing in some rows and otherwise reads once, few, many or a size class.

abundance: -
d_gene: TRBD1
v_gene: TRBV6-4
j_gene: TRBJ2-3
CDR3nt: TGTGCCAGCAGTGCCTCGGGACAGGGTGCAGATACGCAGTATTTT
CDR3aa: CASSASGQGADTQYF

abundance: -
d_gene: -
v_gene: TRBV6-4
j_gene: TRBJ1-2
CDR3nt: TGTGCCAGCAGTGTTGGGCCCTTTACCGGCTACACCTTC
CDR3aa: CASSVGPFTGYTF

abundance: -
d_gene: -
v_gene: TRBV4-2
j_gene: TRBJ1-1
CDR3nt: TGTGCCAGCAGCCAAGGGTCAGGGAACACTGAAGCTTTCTTT
CDR3aa: CASSQGSGNTEAFF

abundance: -
d_gene: TRBD1
v_gene: TRBV29-1
j_gene: TRBJ1-2
CDR3nt: TGCAGCGTTGACGCGTCGACAGGGGGCTATGGCTACACCTTC
CDR3aa: CSVDASTGGYGYTF

abundance: -
d_gene: -
v_gene: TRBV9
j_gene: TRBJ2-2
CDR3nt: TGTGCCAGCAGCGTTCACAGCATAAACACCGGGGAGCTGTTTTTT
CDR3aa: CASSVHSINTGELFF

abundance: -
d_gene: TRBD2
v_gene: TRBV11-3
j_gene: TRBJ2-5
CDR3nt: TGTGCCAGCAGCCTAAGAACTAGCGGGGTGACAGAGACCCAGTACTTC
CDR3aa: CASSLRTSGVTETQYF

abundance: -
d_gene: -
v_gene: TRBV13
j_gene: TRBJ2-6
CDR3nt: TGTGCCAGCAGCAACCGGGACACCTACTCTGGGGCCAACGTCCTGACTTTC
CDR3aa: CASSNRDTYSGANVLTF

abundance: -
d_gene: -
v_gene: TRBV9
j_gene: TRBJ2-2
CDR3nt: TGTGCCAGCAGCGTAGCTACCGGGGAGCTGTTTTTT
CDR3aa: CASSVATGELFF

abundance: -
d_gene: TRBD1
v_gene: TRBV18
j_gene: TRBJ1-1
CDR3nt: TGTGCCAGCTCACAAGGGACAGGGAAGAACACTGAAGCTTTCTTT
CDR3aa: CASSQGTGKNTEAFF

abundance: -
d_gene: TRBD1
v_gene: TRBV5-1
j_gene: TRBJ1-1
CDR3nt: TGCGCCAGCAGCTTGGCAGGGGGGAGTGTTGAAGCTTTCTTT
CDR3aa: CASSLAGGSVEAFF

abundance: -
d_gene: -
v_gene: TRBV4-3
j_gene: TRBJ1-3
CDR3nt: TGCGCCAGCAGCCAAGAAACAGGACCCTCTGGAAACACCATATATTTT
CDR3aa: CASSQETGPSGNTIYF

abundance: -
d_gene: TRBD1
v_gene: TRBV11-1
j_gene: TRBJ1-2
CDR3nt: TGTGCCAGCAGCCCAAACAGGGGCCCTAACTATGGCTACACCTTC
CDR3aa: CASSPNRGPNYGYTF

abundance: -
d_gene: TRBD1
v_gene: TRBV27
j_gene: TRBJ2-2
CDR3nt: TGTGCCAGCAGTCCGTTACAGGGGGGCACCGGGGAGCTGTTTTTT
CDR3aa: CASSPLQGGTGELFF

abundance: -
d_gene: -
v_gene: TRBV4-3
j_gene: TRBJ1-1
CDR3nt: TGCGCCAGCAGCCAAGATTGGGGTAGGGGACAAGCGGCTTTCTTT
CDR3aa: CASSQDWGRGQAAFF

abundance: -
d_gene: -
v_gene: TRBV5-1
j_gene: TRBJ1-1
CDR3nt: TGCGCCAGCAGTACGGACCCGGCGGGCACTGAAGCTTTCTTT
CDR3aa: CASSTDPAGTEAFF

abundance: -
d_gene: -
v_gene: TRBV10-3
j_gene: TRBJ2-2
CDR3nt: TGTGCCATCAGTGAGCGAACAGCCACCGGGGAGCTGTTTTTT
CDR3aa: CAISERTATGELFF

abundance: -
d_gene: TRBD1
v_gene: TRBV19
j_gene: TRBJ1-2
CDR3nt: TGTGCCAGTAAAGAGACAGGGGGCTCTGGCTACACCTTC
CDR3aa: CASKETGGSGYTF

abundance: once
d_gene: -
v_gene: TRBV18
j_gene: TRBJ1-5
CDR3nt: TGTGCCAGCTCACCGGAGGGTTATCAGCCCCAGCATTTT
CDR3aa: CASSPEGYQPQHF

abundance: -
d_gene: -
v_gene: TRBV7-2
j_gene: TRBJ1-2
CDR3nt: TGTGCCAGCAGCTCGGACCGGGGAGCTAACTATGGCTACACCTTC
CDR3aa: CASSSDRGANYGYTF

abundance: -
d_gene: TRBD1
v_gene: TRBV2
j_gene: TRBJ1-6
CDR3nt: TGTGCCAGCAGCCCACGGACAGGGGATAATTCACCCCTCCACTTT
CDR3aa: CASSPRTGDNSPLHF

abundance: -
d_gene: TRBD1
v_gene: TRBV3-1/TRBV3-2
j_gene: TRBJ2-3
CDR3nt: TGTGCCAGCAGCCAAGGTCGCAGGGGGAGCACAGATACGCAGTATTTT
CDR3aa: CASSQGRRGSTDTQYF

abundance: -
d_gene: -
v_gene: TRBV15
j_gene: TRBJ2-7
CDR3nt: TGTGCCACCAGCAGAGGGTCTGCGAGCGAGCAGTACTTC
CDR3aa: CATSRGSASEQYF

abundance: few
d_gene: -
v_gene: TRBV5-5
j_gene: TRBJ1-1
CDR3nt: TGTGCCAGCAGCTTGAGCGTGAACACTGAAGCTTTCTTT
CDR3aa: CASSLSVNTEAFF

abundance: -
d_gene: -
v_gene: TRBV28
j_gene: TRBJ1-2
CDR3nt: TGTGCCAGCAGTTCCCCAGTAGACTGGCGAGGGGGCTACACCTTC
CDR3aa: CASSSPVDWRGGYTF

abundance: -
d_gene: -
v_gene: TRBV12-3/TRBV12-4
j_gene: TRBJ2-7
CDR3nt: TGTGCCAGCAGTTTAGCCACTTCCTACGAGCAGTACTTC
CDR3aa: CASSLATSYEQYF

abundance: -
d_gene: -
v_gene: TRBV3-1/TRBV3-2
j_gene: TRBJ1-1
CDR3nt: TGTGTTGGTATCGGTAGTCGCTCCTGCGCTTTCTTT
CDR3aa: CVGIGSRSCAFF

abundance: few
d_gene: TRBD1
v_gene: TRBV5-4
j_gene: TRBJ2-7
CDR3nt: TGTGCCAGCAGCTGGACAGGGCACGGCGAGCAGTACTTC
CDR3aa: CASSWTGHGEQYF

abundance: -
d_gene: TRBD2
v_gene: TRBV6-6
j_gene: TRBJ2-3
CDR3nt: TGTGCCAGCAGTTACGGAATAGCGGGGACAGATACGCAGTATTTT
CDR3aa: CASSYGIAGTDTQYF

abundance: -
d_gene: -
v_gene: TRBV3-1/TRBV3-2
j_gene: TRBJ2-7
CDR3nt: TGTGCCAGCAGCCAGAGGAGAGGTCATCCTAACGAGCAGTACTTC
CDR3aa: CASSQRRGHPNEQYF

abundance: -
d_gene: -
v_gene: TRBV3-1/TRBV3-2
j_gene: TRBJ1-1
CDR3nt: TGTGCCAGCAGCCACCTTAGCAAGAACACTGAAGCTTTCTTT
CDR3aa: CASSHLSKNTEAFF

abundance: -
d_gene: -
v_gene: TRBV5-1
j_gene: TRBJ1-1
CDR3nt: TGCGCCAGCAGCTTGGTAGGAGGGAGGATGAACACTGAAGCTTTCTTT
CDR3aa: CASSLVGGRMNTEAFF

abundance: -
d_gene: -
v_gene: TRBV7-6
j_gene: TRBJ2-7
CDR3nt: TGTGCCAGCAGCTTATTTGGACACGAATCATCCTACGAGCAGTACTTC
CDR3aa: CASSLFGHESSYEQYF

abundance: -
d_gene: TRBD1
v_gene: TRBV6-5
j_gene: TRBJ1-3
CDR3nt: TGTGCCAGCAGAACCGCAGGGGGGGGAAACACCATATATTTT
CDR3aa: CASRTAGGGNTIYF

abundance: once
d_gene: -
v_gene: TRBV14
j_gene: TRBJ1-6
CDR3nt: TGTGCCAGCAGCGTCCGCCGATCTAATAATTCACCCCTCCACTTT
CDR3aa: CASSVRRSNNSPLHF

abundance: -
d_gene: -
v_gene: TRBV4-3
j_gene: TRBJ1-1
CDR3nt: TGCGCCAGCAGCCGAGGAGATTCTAGAGAAGCTTTCTTT
CDR3aa: CASSRGDSREAFF

abundance: -
d_gene: -
v_gene: TRBV11-2
j_gene: TRBJ2-7
CDR3nt: TGTGCCAGCAGCTTAGGTAACCCACCCAGAGGTATGATCCCCTACGAGCAGTACTTC
CDR3aa: CASSLGNPPRGMIPYEQYF

abundance: once
d_gene: TRBD2
v_gene: TRBV9
j_gene: TRBJ2-7
CDR3nt: TGTGCCAGCAGCGTAGAGGTTAGCGGGGGTTCCTACGAGCAGTACTTC
CDR3aa: CASSVEVSGGSYEQYF

abundance: -
d_gene: -
v_gene: TRBV11-2
j_gene: TRBJ1-6
CDR3nt: TGTGCCAGCAGCTTAACAATGGACAGTTCACCCCTCCACTTT
CDR3aa: CASSLTMDSSPLHF

abundance: -
d_gene: TRBD2
v_gene: TRBV5-6
j_gene: TRBJ2-7
CDR3nt: TGTGCCAGCAGCCTAGCGGGTACCTACGAGCAGTACTTC
CDR3aa: CASSLAGTYEQYF

abundance: -
d_gene: -
v_gene: TRBV5-8
j_gene: TRBJ1-4
CDR3nt: TGTGCCAGCAGCTCCTTCACAATAGCGGGCTATGAAAAACTGTTTTTT
CDR3aa: CASSSFTIAGYEKLFF

abundance: -
d_gene: -
v_gene: TRBV11-2
j_gene: TRBJ1-6
CDR3nt: TGTGCCAGCAGCCTCACCGGGATGCGCCTCCACTTT
CDR3aa: CASSLTGMRLHF

abundance: -
d_gene: TRBD1
v_gene: TRBV5-1
j_gene: TRBJ2-2
CDR3nt: TGCGCCAGCCGGCCGACAGGGGACACCGGGGAGCTGTTTTTT
CDR3aa: CASRPTGDTGELFF

abundance: -
d_gene: TRBD1
v_gene: TRBV12-3/TRBV12-4
j_gene: TRBJ1-2
CDR3nt: TGTGCCAGCAGCCCAGGGGGCAGGTATGGCTACACCTTC
CDR3aa: CASSPGGRYGYTF

abundance: -
d_gene: TRBD1
v_gene: TRBV5-6
j_gene: TRBJ1-3
CDR3nt: TGTGCCAGCAGCCCTAGGGGGCCAGGAAACACCATATATTTT
CDR3aa: CASSPRGPGNTIYF

abundance: -
d_gene: TRBD1
v_gene: TRBV12-5
j_gene: TRBJ2-3
CDR3nt: TGTGCTAGTGGGCCGACAGGGGATCGCACAGATACGCAGTATTTT
CDR3aa: CASGPTGDRTDTQYF

abundance: once
d_gene: -
v_gene: TRBV5-4
j_gene: TRBJ1-2
CDR3nt: TGTGCCAGCAGCCCCGAACCCTTTGACAGGTCCTATGGCTACACCTTC
CDR3aa: CASSPEPFDRSYGYTF

abundance: -
d_gene: -
v_gene: TRBV11-2
j_gene: TRBJ2-3
CDR3nt: TGTGCCAGCAGCTTAGATTATCCGGGGACAGATACGCAGTATTTT
CDR3aa: CASSLDYPGTDTQYF

abundance: -
d_gene: TRBD2
v_gene: TRBV5-6
j_gene: TRBJ2-3
CDR3nt: TGTGCCAGCAGCCAACCGGGACTACTGGTAGATACGCAGTATTTT
CDR3aa: CASSQPGLLVDTQYF

abundance: -
d_gene: TRBD1
v_gene: TRBV7-9
j_gene: TRBJ2-2
CDR3nt: TGTGCCGGCACGGACCCGGGACAGGGGAACACCGGGGAGCTGTTTTTT
CDR3aa: CAGTDPGQGNTGELFF

abundance: -
d_gene: -
v_gene: TRBV3-1/TRBV3-2
j_gene: TRBJ2-7
CDR3nt: TGTGCCAGCACCCCCAGGGAACTCGGTTTCGAGCAGTACTTC
CDR3aa: CASTPRELGFEQYF

abundance: -
d_gene: TRBD2
v_gene: TRBV10-3
j_gene: TRBJ2-7
CDR3nt: TGTGCCATCAGTGTCTTGAGCGGGGACTACGAGCAGTACTTC
CDR3aa: CAISVLSGDYEQYF

abundance: -
d_gene: -
v_gene: TRBV7-6
j_gene: TRBJ1-1
CDR3nt: TGTGCCAGCAGCTTAAGAGTGAGCACTGAAGCTTTCTTT
CDR3aa: CASSLRVSTEAFF

abundance: -
d_gene: TRBD2
v_gene: TRBV4-3
j_gene: TRBJ2-1
CDR3nt: TGCGCCAGCAGCCAATCGGGGATAGCGGGCGAGCAGTTCTTC
CDR3aa: CASSQSGIAGEQFF